This is a list of T cell receptor beta chains from one sample in a study of memory CD4+ T cells and cytomegalovirus serostatus. Measured with immunoSEQ multiplex PCR; TCRdb has only the in-frame clones, and not every one. Among roughly 50,000 clones listed, under 90% were seen once. Sequenced: memory CD4+ T cells from blood. The origin of the receptors is an adult in good health and CMV-seronegative. Some clones in this sample may be carry-over from other donors' samples. Both conserved end residues are part of each CDR3. Each record gives: CDR3 DNA, CDR3 protein, clone size, J gene, V gene, D gene. D genes are given only for firm matches. Only some rows state a clone size, as once, few, many or a class for expanded clones.

TGTGCCAGCAGCTTAGGCTTTCGGCTAGCAGACGGTGAGCAGTTCTTC CASSLGFRLADGEQFF - TRBJ2-1 TRBV7-2 -
TGCGCCAGCAGCTTGCAGGGGACAGCCGAAGAGACCCAGTACTTC CASSLQGTAEETQYF - TRBJ2-5 TRBV5-1 TRBD1
TGCGCCAGCAGTGATTGGGGCGGGGAGCTGTTTTTT CASSDWGGELFF - TRBJ2-2 TRBV10-2 -
TGCGCCAGCAGTCCTTCGAGCTCTGGAAACACCATATATTTT CASSPSSSGNTIYF medium-sized TRBJ1-3 TRBV5-1 -
TGTGCCAGCAGTTATAAAGGCCTAGCGCTCTCAGATACGCAGTATTTT CASSYKGLALSDTQYF once TRBJ2-3 TRBV6-6 -
TGTGCTGCGGGGCGGGGCCGGGAGACCCAGTACTTC CAAGRGRETQYF - TRBJ2-5 TRBV19 -
TGTGCCAGCAGCTATTCCGGGACAGGGGGGTACGAGCAGTACTTC CASSYSGTGGYEQYF - TRBJ2-7 TRBV7-2 TRBD1
TGTGCCAGCAGCGCCAACCGGGACACTTCTGGCTACACCTTC CASSANRDTSGYTF - TRBJ1-2 TRBV7-9 -
TGTGCCAGCAGTTTAGGGGTGACGGACACAGCTACAACTAATGAAAAACTGTTTTTT CASSLGVTDTATTNEKLFF - TRBJ1-4 TRBV28 -
TGTGCCAGCAGCGGATTGCGAGCTAGCACAGATACGCAGTATTTT CASSGLRASTDTQYF - TRBJ2-3 TRBV11-2 -
TGTGCCAGCAGTCAAACAGCTACCTATGGCTACACCTTC CASSQTATYGYTF - TRBJ1-2 TRBV6-6 -
TGTGCCAGCAGGGGAGCACAGGGCCCCTTAGAAAAACTGTTTTTT CASRGAQGPLEKLFF - TRBJ1-4 TRBV6-1 -
TGTGCCAGCGGGGCCTGGCAGGGGGACACTGAAGCTTTCTTT CASGAWQGDTEAFF once TRBJ1-1 TRBV27 TRBD1
TGTGCCAGCAGTCCAGGACACGGGAAGGATTACGAGCAGTACTTC CASSPGHGKDYEQYF - TRBJ2-7 TRBV6-5 -
TGTGCCAGCTCACCCTCCCGCGCAGGGGCCACTGAAGCTTTCTTT CASSPSRAGATEAFF few TRBJ1-1 TRBV18 -
TGTGCCAGCAGTTTCCGGACTAGCGGGACCACCCCGACAACCACAGATACGCAGTATTTT CASSFRTSGTTPTTTDTQYF - TRBJ2-3 TRBV7-8 TRBD2
TGTGCCAGCAGCTCAACAGGTCAGGGTCGGTACAATGAGCAGTTCTTC CASSSTGQGRYNEQFF - TRBJ2-1 TRBV7-8 -
TGCGCCAGCAGTGAGTCGAGTCGAAGTCAAGAGCAGTACTTC CASSESSRSQEQYF - TRBJ2-7 TRBV10-1 -
TGTGCCAGCAGCGGTATAGCGCGGCCAGGGACCCAGTACTTC CASSGIARPGTQYF - TRBJ2-5 TRBV7-8 -
TGTGCCAGCAGCTCGGGACAGGGAACGGGGCAAGAGACCCAGTACTTC CASSSGQGTGQETQYF - TRBJ2-5 TRBV5-4 TRBD1
TGTGCCAGCAGCTTAGCAGGTTACACAGATACGCAGTATTTT CASSLAGYTDTQYF - TRBJ2-3 TRBV7-9 -
TGTGCCAGCAGCAAGGGACTAGCGGGAGGGCCGGAGACCCAGTACTTC CASSKGLAGGPETQYF - TRBJ2-5 TRBV9 TRBD2
TGCGCCAGCAGCCGACAGGGGGCGGCGTCCTATAATTCACCCCTCCACTTT CASSRQGAASYNSPLHF once TRBJ1-6 TRBV5-1 TRBD1
TGTGCCAGCAGCCAACGCAGCGGGGCCTCCTACAATGAGCAGTTCTTC CASSQRSGASYNEQFF once TRBJ2-1 TRBV4-2 TRBD2
TGTGCCAGCAGTCAAGGGGAGAACACTGAAGCTTTCTTT CASSQGENTEAFF - TRBJ1-1 TRBV2 -
TGCGCCAGCAGCTTGGCCAGTTTCGGCACAGATACGCAGTATTTT CASSLASFGTDTQYF - TRBJ2-3 TRBV5-1 -
TGCGCCAGCAGCCCTGGACACATTAATTCACCCCTCCACTTT CASSPGHINSPLHF - TRBJ1-6 TRBV5-1 -
TGTGCCAGCAGCACATGGACAGGGTCAACAGATACGCAGTATTTT CASSTWTGSTDTQYF - TRBJ2-3 TRBV5-4 TRBD1
TGTGCCAGCTCCCCGGCTGCAGGGGCGGACACCGGGGAGCTGTTTTTT CASSPAAGADTGELFF - TRBJ2-2 TRBV18 -
TGTGCCATCAGTCAGGGAGGCTACTCTGGGGCCAACGTCCTGACTTTC CAISQGGYSGANVLTF once TRBJ2-6 TRBV10-3 -
TGTGCCAGTAGTAACGCCGGGGAGCTGTTTTTT CASSNAGELFF once TRBJ2-2 TRBV19 -
TGCGCCAGCAGCTTCGGGACAGGGGAGTCGCGCAATCAGCCCCAGCATTTT CASSFGTGESRNQPQHF - TRBJ1-5 TRBV5-1 TRBD1
TGTGCCACCCGGAGCGGGGCTAGCGGGAGCGTAAGGACAGATACGCAGTATTTT CATRSGASGSVRTDTQYF once TRBJ2-3 TRBV15 TRBD2
TGTGCCAGTAGCTATCGGGGGGGCACCGGGGAGCTGTTTTTT CASSYRGGTGELFF once TRBJ2-2 TRBV19 TRBD2
TGTGCCAGCTCACCCGAAGAGGGGATCAAAAACATTCAGTACTTC CASSPEEGIKNIQYF - TRBJ2-4 TRBV18 -
TGTGCCTGGAGTTCGACTAGCGGGAACCTTGGGGGGTTCTTC CAWSSTSGNLGGFF few TRBJ2-1 TRBV30 TRBD2
TGTGCCAGCAGCTCTCGGGACAGGGGAAACACCATATATTTT CASSSRDRGNTIYF - TRBJ1-3 TRBV11-2 TRBD1
TGTGCCAGCAGCAGGGGGGCTAGCGGGGAGTTCACAGATACGCAGTATTTT CASSRGASGEFTDTQYF few TRBJ2-3 TRBV5-5 TRBD2
TGTGCCAGCAGTCCCGGGACAGGACCCTACAATGAGCAGTTCTTC CASSPGTGPYNEQFF - TRBJ2-1 TRBV6-1 TRBD1
TGTGCCAGCAGTGGTAGAGGAGGCGGGAACACTGAAGCTTTCTTT CASSGRGGGNTEAFF - TRBJ1-1 TRBV2 -